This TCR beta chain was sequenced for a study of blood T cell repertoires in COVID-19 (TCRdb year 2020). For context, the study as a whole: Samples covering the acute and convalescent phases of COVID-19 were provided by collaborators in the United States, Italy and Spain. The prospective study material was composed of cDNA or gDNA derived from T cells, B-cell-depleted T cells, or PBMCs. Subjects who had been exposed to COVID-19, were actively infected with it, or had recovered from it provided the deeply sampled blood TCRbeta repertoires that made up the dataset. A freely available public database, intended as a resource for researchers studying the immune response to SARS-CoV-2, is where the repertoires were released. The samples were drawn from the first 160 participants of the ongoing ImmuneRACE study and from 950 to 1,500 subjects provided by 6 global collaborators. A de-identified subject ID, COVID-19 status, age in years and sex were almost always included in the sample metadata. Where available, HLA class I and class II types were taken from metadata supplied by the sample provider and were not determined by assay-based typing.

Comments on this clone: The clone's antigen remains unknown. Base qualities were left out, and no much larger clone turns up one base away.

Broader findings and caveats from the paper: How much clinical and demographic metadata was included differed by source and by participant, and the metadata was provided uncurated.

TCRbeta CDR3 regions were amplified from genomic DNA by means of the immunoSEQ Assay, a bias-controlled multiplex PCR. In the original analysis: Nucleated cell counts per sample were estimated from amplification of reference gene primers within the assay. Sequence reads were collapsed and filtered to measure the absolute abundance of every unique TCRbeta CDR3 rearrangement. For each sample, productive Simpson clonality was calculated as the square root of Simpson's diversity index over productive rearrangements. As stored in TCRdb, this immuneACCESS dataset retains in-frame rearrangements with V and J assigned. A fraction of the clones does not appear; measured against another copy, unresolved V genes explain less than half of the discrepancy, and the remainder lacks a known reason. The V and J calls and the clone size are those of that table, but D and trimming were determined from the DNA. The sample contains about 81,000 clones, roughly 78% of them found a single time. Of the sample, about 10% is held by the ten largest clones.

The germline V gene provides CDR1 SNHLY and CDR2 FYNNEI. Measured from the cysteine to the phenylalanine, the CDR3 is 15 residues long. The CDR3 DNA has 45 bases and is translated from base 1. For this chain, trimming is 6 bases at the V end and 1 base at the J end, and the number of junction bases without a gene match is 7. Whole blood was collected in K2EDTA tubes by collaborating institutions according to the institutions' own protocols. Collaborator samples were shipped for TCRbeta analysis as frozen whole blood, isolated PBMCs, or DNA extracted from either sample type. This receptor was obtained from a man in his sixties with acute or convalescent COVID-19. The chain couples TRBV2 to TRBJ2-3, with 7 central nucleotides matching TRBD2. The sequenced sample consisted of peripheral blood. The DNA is TGTGCCAGCAGCGAGTGGGGGGGGTGCACAGATACGCAGTATTTT. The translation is CASSEWGGCTDTQYF.